This is a list of T cell receptor beta chains from one sample in a study of CD8 T cells in ankylosing spondylitis. TCRdb called the 5' RACE reads again in MiXCR, with one record for every CDR3 protein. The sample consists of some 240,000 distinct CDR3 sequences, 7.5% to 9% of them appearing once. Sequenced sample: blood, either unsorted or a sorted T cell fraction (not recorded which). Receptor source: a male donor with ankylosing spondylitis or in good health (not recorded which). Each CDR3 is given with its conserved first and last residue. A D gene is named only where the DNA matches it firmly. Only part of the rows carry a size: once, few, many, or a class if the clone is expanded.

D: -
V: TRBV5-1
size: few
J: TRBJ2-5
CDR3: CASSFGARPTQETQYF
DNA: TGCGCCAGCAGCTTTGGGGCCAGACCTACCCAAGAGACCCAGTACTTC

D: TRBD2
V: TRBV7-2
size: -
J: TRBJ2-1
CDR3: CASSYGLASSYNEQFF
DNA: TGTGCCAGCAGCTACGGACTAGCCAGCTCCTACAATGAGCAGTTCTTC

D: -
V: TRBV5-1
size: few
J: TRBJ2-2
CDR3: CASSLVGQEYTGELFF
DNA: TGCGCCAGCAGCTTGGTGGGGCAGGAATACACCGGGGAGCTGTTTTTT

D: TRBD2
V: TRBV20-1
size: once
J: TRBJ2-5
CDR3: CSARKLLAGGPQETQYF
DNA: TGCAGTGCTAGAAAGCTCCTAGCGGGGGGTCCCCAAGAGACCCAGTACTTC

D: -
V: TRBV13
size: -
J: TRBJ2-2
CDR3: CANSLGSSGVLFF
DNA: TGTGCCAACAGCTTAGGTAGCTCCGGGGTGCTGTTTTTT

D: -
V: TRBV10-3
size: many
J: TRBJ1-1
CDR3: CAIRIAMNTEAFF
DNA: TGTGCCATCAGGATTGCCATGAACACTGAAGCTTTCTTT

D: -
V: TRBV6-6
size: many
J: TRBJ1-5
CDR3: CASSSADLWPQHF
DNA: TGTGCCAGCAGTTCCGCCGACCTTTGGCCCCAGCATTTT

D: -
V: TRBV5-1
size: many
J: TRBJ1-5
CDR3: CASSVNAWEPQHF
DNA: TGCGCCAGCAGCGTGAATGCGTGGGAGCCCCAGCATTTT

D: -
V: TRBV7-9
size: many
J: TRBJ2-1
CDR3: CASSFQPSSYNEQFF
DNA: TGTGCCAGCAGCTTCCAGCCTAGCTCCTACAATGAGCAGTTCTTC

D: -
V: TRBV7-2
size: many
J: TRBJ2-7
CDR3: CASSLGSRPYEQYF
DNA: TGTGCCAGCAGCTTAGGGTCACGTCCCTACGAGCAGTACTTC

D: TRBD2
V: TRBV7-9
size: many
J: TRBJ2-5
CDR3: CASSLGASGLEETQYF
DNA: TGTGCCAGCAGCTTAGGGGCTAGCGGCCTTGAAGAGACCCAGTACTTC

D: -
V: TRBV9
size: -
J: TRBJ2-3
CDR3: CASSVRSDSFTDTQYF
DNA: TGTGCCAGCAGCGTGAGATCGGACTCCTTCACAGATACGCAGTATTTT

D: -
V: TRBV12-3/TRBV12-4
size: many
J: TRBJ2-5
CDR3: CASSLAGGAVGETQYF
DNA: TGTGCCAGCAGTTTAGCGGGGGGGGCGGTGGGAGAGACCCAGTACTTC

D: -
V: TRBV20-1
size: many
J: TRBJ2-7
CDR3: CSARVLAETYEQYF
DNA: TGCAGTGCTAGGGTCCTAGCCGAGACCTACGAGCAGTACTTC

D: TRBD1
V: TRBV29-1
size: many
J: TRBJ1-3
CDR3: CSVAVQGEPSGNTIYF
DNA: TGCAGCGTTGCGGTCCAGGGGGAACCCTCTGGAAACACCATATATTTT

D: -
V: TRBV19
size: -
J: TRBJ2-4
CDR3: CASSIRAGMEWIQYF
DNA: TGTGCCAGTAGTATAAGAGCAGGCATGGAGTGGATTCAGTACTTC

D: TRBD1
V: TRBV7-2
size: many
J: TRBJ2-2
CDR3: CASTRDRDRTGELFF
DNA: TGTGCCAGCACCAGAGACAGGGACAGAACCGGGGAGCTGTTTTTT

D: -
V: TRBV20-1
size: many
J: TRBJ2-6
CDR3: CSAYGSGSGANVLTF
DNA: TGCAGTGCGTACGGTTCAGGCTCTGGGGCCAACGTCCTGACTTTC

D: -
V: TRBV5-4
size: -
J: TRBJ1-5
CDR3: CASSLEGGGQPQHF
DNA: TGTGCCAGCAGCTTGGAGGGGGGTGGTCAGCCCCAGCATTTT

D: -
V: TRBV6-2/TRBV6-3
size: many
J: TRBJ1-6
CDR3: CASSYSVGRGYSPLHF
DNA: TGTGCCAGCAGTTACTCCGTTGGAAGGGGTTATTCACCCCTCCACTTT

D: TRBD2
V: TRBV3-1
size: many
J: TRBJ2-7
CDR3: CASSQERLAGEWEQYF
DNA: TGTGCCAGCAGCCAAGAGCGACTAGCGGGAGAGTGGGAGCAGTACTTC

D: -
V: TRBV12-3/TRBV12-4
size: -
J: TRBJ1-1
CDR3: CASSLRHQNTEAFF
DNA: TGTGCCAGCAGTTTACGGCATCAGAACACTGAAGCTTTCTTT

D: -
V: TRBV27
size: many
J: TRBJ1-3
CDR3: CASSLPTFEGRGGNTIYF
DNA: TGTGCCAGCAGTTTACCTACCTTTGAGGGAAGGGGTGGAAACACCATATATTTT

D: -
V: TRBV6-1
size: many
J: TRBJ2-7
CDR3: CASSPGTLIYYEQYF
DNA: TGTGCCAGCAGTCCCGGGACGCTAATTTACTACGAGCAGTACTTC

D: TRBD1
V: TRBV12-3/TRBV12-4
size: many
J: TRBJ1-3
CDR3: CASRWDSGTGNTIYF
DNA: TGTGCCAGCAGGTGGGACAGCGGGACTGGAAACACCATATATTTT

D: TRBD1
V: TRBV5-1
size: many
J: TRBJ2-7
CDR3: CASSSFSGQGVREQYF
DNA: TGCGCCAGCAGCTCCTTCTCGGGACAGGGAGTGAGGGAGCAGTACTTC

D: TRBD1
V: TRBV29-1
size: -
J: TRBJ1-1
CDR3: CSVEGPQGTTEAFF
DNA: TGCAGCGTTGAAGGCCCACAGGGGACGACTGAAGCTTTCTTT

D: TRBD2
V: TRBV20-1
size: many
J: TRBJ2-3
CDR3: CSAHPMTSRFTDTQYF
DNA: TGCAGTGCGCACCCCATGACTAGCAGATTCACAGATACGCAGTATTTT

D: -
V: TRBV30
size: few
J: TRBJ1-2
CDR3: CAWGPDNPFYGYTF
DNA: TGTGCCTGGGGACCGGACAACCCCTTCTATGGCTACACCTTC

D: -
V: TRBV18
size: -
J: TRBJ2-7
CDR3: CASSPAVSYEQYF
DNA: TGTGCCAGCTCACCAGCGGTTTCCTACGAGCAGTACTTC

D: -
V: TRBV24-1
size: -
J: TRBJ2-3
CDR3: CATSDRHDPPDTQYF
DNA: TGTGCCACCAGTGATCGACATGATCCCCCAGATACGCAGTATTTT

D: TRBD2
V: TRBV5-1
size: -
J: TRBJ2-7
CDR3: CASSAGTSGNYEQYF
DNA: TGCGCCAGCAGCGCCGGGACTAGCGGGAACTACGAGCAGTACTTC

D: -
V: TRBV4-3
size: many
J: TRBJ1-3
CDR3: CASSQEDGITGNTIYF
DNA: TGCGCCAGCAGCCAAGAGGACGGCATAACCGGAAACACCATATATTTT

D: -
V: TRBV6-5
size: many
J: TRBJ1-1
CDR3: CASSYPGFTEAFF
DNA: TGTGCCAGCAGTTATCCAGGGTTCACTGAAGCTTTCTTT

D: -
V: TRBV7-2
size: -
J: TRBJ2-7
CDR3: CASSTRTAHYEQYF
DNA: TGTGCCAGCAGCACCCGGACAGCCCACTACGAGCAGTACTTC

D: -
V: TRBV29-1
size: many
J: TRBJ1-1
CDR3: CSVVQNTEAFF
DNA: TGCAGCGTAGTACAGAACACTGAAGCTTTCTTT

D: -
V: TRBV10-3
size: few
J: TRBJ1-1
CDR3: CAISESQGRLEAFF
DNA: TGTGCCATCAGTGAGTCACAGGGTAGGTTGGAAGCTTTCTTT

D: -
V: TRBV20-1
size: many
J: TRBJ1-2
CDR3: CSASSQEEGGYTF
DNA: TGCAGTGCTAGTTCGCAGGAAGAAGGAGGCTACACCTTC

D: TRBD1
V: TRBV5-1
size: many
J: TRBJ2-3
CDR3: CASSLNLRDREKYGMTDTQYF
DNA: TGCGCCAGCAGCCTTAACCTCCGGGACAGGGAAAAATATGGGATGACAGATACGCAGTATTTT

D: -
V: TRBV12-3/TRBV12-4
size: -
J: TRBJ1-6
CDR3: CASSFSLIRGSGNSPLHF
DNA: TGTGCCAGCAGTTTCAGTCTTATAAGAGGGAGTGGTAATTCACCCCTCCACTTT

D: TRBD2
V: TRBV6-2/TRBV6-3
size: few
J: TRBJ2-1
CDR3: CASSYGGLAAYNEQFF
DNA: TGTGCCAGCAGTTACGGTGGTCTAGCGGCCTACAATGAGCAGTTCTTC

D: TRBD2
V: TRBV20-1
size: many
J: TRBJ2-1
CDR3: CSAKTGLAGSNEQFF
DNA: TGCAGTGCAAAAACTGGCCTAGCGGGAAGCAATGAGCAGTTCTTC

D: TRBD1
V: TRBV20-1
size: -
J: TRBJ2-7
CDR3: CSALGGQGSYEQYF
DNA: TGCAGTGCGCTCGGGGGACAGGGATCCTACGAGCAGTACTTC